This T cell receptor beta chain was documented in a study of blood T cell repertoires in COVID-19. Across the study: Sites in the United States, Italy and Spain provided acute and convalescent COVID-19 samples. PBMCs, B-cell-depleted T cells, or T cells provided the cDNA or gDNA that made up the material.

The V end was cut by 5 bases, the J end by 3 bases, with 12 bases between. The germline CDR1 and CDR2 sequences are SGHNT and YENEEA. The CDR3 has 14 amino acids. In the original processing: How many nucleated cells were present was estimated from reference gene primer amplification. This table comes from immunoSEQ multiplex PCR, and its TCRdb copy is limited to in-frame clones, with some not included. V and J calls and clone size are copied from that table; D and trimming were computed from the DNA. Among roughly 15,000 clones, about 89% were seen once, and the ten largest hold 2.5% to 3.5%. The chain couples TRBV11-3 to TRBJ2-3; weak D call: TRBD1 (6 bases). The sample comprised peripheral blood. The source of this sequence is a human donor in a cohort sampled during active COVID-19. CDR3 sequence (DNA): TGTGCCAGCAGCCGGACAGCAGGAACAGATACGCAGTATTTT. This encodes CASSRTAGTDTQYF.